One T cell receptor (beta chain) is described in this entry. This record comes from a study of blood T cell repertoires in COVID-19. Study context: Material from acute and convalescent COVID-19 was sourced from the United States, Italy and Spain.

Per the original data handling: Estimation of nucleated cell counts relied on the amplification of reference gene primers. TCRdb's table, derived via immunoSEQ multiplex PCR, lists solely in-frame clones and lacks some. V and J calls and clone size follow that table, whereas D and trimming were derived from the DNA. Of about 85,000 clones detected, about 80% appear once; the ten largest clones hold approximately 6.7%. Sequencing was carried out using peripheral blood. This clonotype was obtained from a man aged 60-69 years with acute or convalescent COVID-19.

CDR3 nucleotides: TGTGCCAGCACCCGGGGTACTGAAGCTTTCTTT. Translated: CASTRGTEAFF. V gene TRBV6-5 combines with J gene TRBJ1-1, with D unresolved. The CDR3 sequence is 11 residues long. V was clipped by 7 bases and J by 5 bases, with 8 bases between them. CDR1 is MNHEY, CDR2 SVGAGI, per germline.